This is a list of T cell receptor beta chains from one sample in a study of beta chain features in type 1 diabetes. The protocol was immunoSEQ multiplex PCR, while the TCRdb copy is restricted to in-frame clones and leaves out a portion. The sample lists tens of thousands of clones; about 45% were seen once. The sequenced sample consisted of stem cell memory CD4+ T cells from blood. The source of these receptors is a man aged 25-45 years with type 1 diabetes. CDR3s include the opening cysteine and the closing phenylalanine or tryptophan. D genes are given only for firm matches. Size values are once, few and many counts, or a class for expanded clones, and some rows have none.

CDR3 DNA: TGTGCCTGGAGTGTACAGGGGGACGATGGCTACACCTTC; CDR3 protein: CAWSVQGDDGYTF; D gene: TRBD1; J gene: TRBJ1-2; clone size: few; V gene: TRBV30
CDR3 DNA: TGTGCCAGCGGGGGACAGGGAGGATATGGCTACACCTTC; CDR3 protein: CASGGQGGYGYTF; D gene: TRBD1; J gene: TRBJ1-2; clone size: .; V gene: TRBV7-8
CDR3 DNA: TGTGCCAGCAGCGCGGACGGGAGTACCGGAAACACCATATATTTT; CDR3 protein: CASSADGSTGNTIYF; D gene: .; J gene: TRBJ1-3; clone size: .; V gene: TRBV9
CDR3 DNA: TGTGCCAGCAGCCGGGAGGGGGCTGGTACTGAAGCTTTCTTT; CDR3 protein: CASSREGAGTEAFF; D gene: TRBD1; J gene: TRBJ1-1; clone size: .; V gene: TRBV27
CDR3 DNA: TGTGCCAGTAGTATATCGTCAGCGGGGGGGAAGCAGTTCTTC; CDR3 protein: CASSISSAGGKQFF; D gene: TRBD2; J gene: TRBJ2-1; clone size: .; V gene: TRBV19
CDR3 DNA: TGTGCCAGCAGCCGACAGGCGTTCATCTACGAGCAGTACTTC; CDR3 protein: CASSRQAFIYEQYF; D gene: .; J gene: TRBJ2-7; clone size: .; V gene: TRBV2
CDR3 DNA: TGTGCCAGCAGCTCAGGGACTAGCGGGAGGAGGGTCACCGGGGAGCTGTTTTTT; CDR3 protein: CASSSGTSGRRVTGELFF; D gene: TRBD2; J gene: TRBJ2-2; clone size: once; V gene: TRBV5-4
CDR3 DNA: TGCGCCAGCAGCCAAGACCGGGACAGGGTAAATACGCAGTATTTT; CDR3 protein: CASSQDRDRVNTQYF; D gene: TRBD1; J gene: TRBJ2-3; clone size: .; V gene: TRBV5-1
CDR3 DNA: TGTGCCAGCAGCCTGTCGGGGGATTACCAGCCCCAGCATTTT; CDR3 protein: CASSLSGDYQPQHF; D gene: .; J gene: TRBJ1-5; clone size: .; V gene: TRBV2
CDR3 DNA: TGTGCCAGCCTGGACAGAGGCTATAGCAATCAGCCCCAGCATTTT; CDR3 protein: CASLDRGYSNQPQHF; D gene: .; J gene: TRBJ1-5; clone size: .; V gene: TRBV19
CDR3 DNA: TGTGCCAGCAGCTTAAGCGACACTGAAGCTTTCTTT; CDR3 protein: CASSLSDTEAFF; D gene: .; J gene: TRBJ1-1; clone size: few; V gene: TRBV11-1
CDR3 DNA: TGTGCCAGCAGCCCGGGGGGCTATGGCTACACCTTC; CDR3 protein: CASSPGGYGYTF; D gene: .; J gene: TRBJ1-2; clone size: .; V gene: TRBV6-5
CDR3 DNA: TGTGCCAGCAGTTACAACCGGGAAACTACCTACGAGCAGTACTTC; CDR3 protein: CASSYNRETTYEQYF; D gene: .; J gene: TRBJ2-7; clone size: once; V gene: TRBV6-5
CDR3 DNA: TGCGCCAGCAGCCAAGTAGCGGGGGTCCGGACAGATACGCAGTATTTT; CDR3 protein: CASSQVAGVRTDTQYF; D gene: TRBD2; J gene: TRBJ2-3; clone size: .; V gene: TRBV4-1
CDR3 DNA: TGTGCCAGTAGTCTACCAGGGGGCAATCAGCCCCAGCATTTT; CDR3 protein: CASSLPGGNQPQHF; D gene: .; J gene: TRBJ1-5; clone size: few; V gene: TRBV19
CDR3 DNA: TGCGCCAGCAGCTTGGTTAGCGGAACTAATGAAAAACTGTTTTTT; CDR3 protein: CASSLVSGTNEKLFF; D gene: .; J gene: TRBJ1-4; clone size: .; V gene: TRBV5-1
CDR3 DNA: TGTGCCAGCAGTGACAGGACATCCTACGAGCAGTACTTC; CDR3 protein: CASSDRTSYEQYF; D gene: .; J gene: TRBJ2-7; clone size: .; V gene: TRBV5-6
CDR3 DNA: TGTGCCAGCAGCGTCAGTGTTTACTCACCCCTCCACTTT; CDR3 protein: CASSVSVYSPLHF; D gene: .; J gene: TRBJ1-6; clone size: .; V gene: TRBV6-1
CDR3 DNA: TGCGCCAGCAGCCCCGCCCGGGACACAGATACGCAGTATTTT; CDR3 protein: CASSPARDTDTQYF; D gene: .; J gene: TRBJ2-3; clone size: once; V gene: TRBV5-1
CDR3 DNA: TGCGCCAGCAGCTTGGGAGGTATAGTACTGGAGACCCAGTACTTC; CDR3 protein: CASSLGGIVLETQYF; D gene: .; J gene: TRBJ2-5; clone size: .; V gene: TRBV5-1
CDR3 DNA: TGTGCCAGCAGTGGGGGACAGGGCAATGAGCAGTTCTTC; CDR3 protein: CASSGGQGNEQFF; D gene: TRBD1; J gene: TRBJ2-1; clone size: .; V gene: TRBV25-1
CDR3 DNA: TGTGCCAGCAGCTTGGATAAGCGCGGGCCAGATACGCAGTATTTT; CDR3 protein: CASSLDKRGPDTQYF; D gene: .; J gene: TRBJ2-3; clone size: few; V gene: TRBV5-4
CDR3 DNA: TGCGCCAGCAGCTTGGCCGGGACAGGGGGTGCAGATACGCAGTATTTT; CDR3 protein: CASSLAGTGGADTQYF; D gene: TRBD1; J gene: TRBJ2-3; clone size: few; V gene: TRBV5-1
CDR3 DNA: TGTGCCAGCAGTCCCACCGGTGGGCTAGCCGATGAGCAGTTCTTC; CDR3 protein: CASSPTGGLADEQFF; D gene: .; J gene: TRBJ2-1; clone size: few; V gene: TRBV7-9
CDR3 DNA: TGTGCCAGCAGCTTATTAGGGGAGAACACTGAAGCTTTCTTT; CDR3 protein: CASSLLGENTEAFF; D gene: .; J gene: TRBJ1-1; clone size: .; V gene: TRBV7-2
CDR3 DNA: TGCGCCAGCAGCCCAGGGGCAGACGAAAATCAGCCCCAGCATTTT; CDR3 protein: CASSPGADENQPQHF; D gene: .; J gene: TRBJ1-5; clone size: .; V gene: TRBV5-1
CDR3 DNA: TGTGCCAGCAGCTTATCAGGACAGAGCTCCTACAATGAGCAGTTCTTC; CDR3 protein: CASSLSGQSSYNEQFF; D gene: .; J gene: TRBJ2-1; clone size: .; V gene: TRBV11-3
CDR3 DNA: TGTGCCTTTGACAGGGGAGAGAACACTGAAGCTTTCTTT; CDR3 protein: CAFDRGENTEAFF; D gene: TRBD1; J gene: TRBJ1-1; clone size: .; V gene: TRBV30
CDR3 DNA: TGTGCCAGCAGTTACTCGAGGCGTGTCGTTAACGATGAGCAGTTCTTC; CDR3 protein: CASSYSRRVVNDEQFF; D gene: .; J gene: TRBJ2-1; clone size: .; V gene: TRBV6-6
CDR3 DNA: TGTGCCAGCTCCCGCCGACTAGCGGGGAGCACAGATACGCAGTATTTT; CDR3 protein: CASSRRLAGSTDTQYF; D gene: TRBD2; J gene: TRBJ2-3; clone size: .; V gene: TRBV18
CDR3 DNA: TGTGCCAGTAGTATATACTCTTACACCGGGGAGCTGTTTTTT; CDR3 protein: CASSIYSYTGELFF; D gene: .; J gene: TRBJ2-2; clone size: .; V gene: TRBV19
CDR3 DNA: TGTGCCAGCAGCTCGGAGGACCTCCCGAATTCCGAAGCTTTCTTT; CDR3 protein: CASSSEDLPNSEAFF; D gene: .; J gene: TRBJ1-1; clone size: few; V gene: TRBV4-2
CDR3 DNA: TGTGCCAGCAGCGCGACTCCCCCGGGACTAGCGGGTTACAATGAGCAGTTCTTC; CDR3 protein: CASSATPPGLAGYNEQFF; D gene: TRBD2; J gene: TRBJ2-1; clone size: once; V gene: TRBV2
CDR3 DNA: TGTGCCAGCAGCCCCACAGGGGACGGCAATCAGCCCCAGCATTTT; CDR3 protein: CASSPTGDGNQPQHF; D gene: TRBD1; J gene: TRBJ1-5; clone size: .; V gene: TRBV5-5
CDR3 DNA: TGTGCCAGCAGCGTGCAGGGTCAGGGTGAAAAACTGTTTTTT; CDR3 protein: CASSVQGQGEKLFF; D gene: .; J gene: TRBJ1-4; clone size: few; V gene: TRBV11-2
CDR3 DNA: TGTGCCAGCAGTCCATACAGGTCCCACTACGAGCAGTACTTC; CDR3 protein: CASSPYRSHYEQYF; D gene: .; J gene: TRBJ2-7; clone size: few; V gene: TRBV27
CDR3 DNA: TGTGCCTACGAGACAGGGCGTGTGGCCACTGAAGCTTTCTTT; CDR3 protein: CAYETGRVATEAFF; D gene: TRBD1; J gene: TRBJ1-1; clone size: few; V gene: TRBV30
CDR3 DNA: TGTGCCAGCAGTGAACAGGGTTATAGCAATCAGCCCCAGCATTTT; CDR3 protein: CASSEQGYSNQPQHF; D gene: .; J gene: TRBJ1-5; clone size: .; V gene: TRBV27
CDR3 DNA: TGCGCCAGCAGCTTGGGACTACGGGGACAGGGGAAAGAGACCCAGTACTTC; CDR3 protein: CASSLGLRGQGKETQYF; D gene: TRBD1; J gene: TRBJ2-5; clone size: .; V gene: TRBV5-1
CDR3 DNA: TGTGCCAGCAGCATACAGGGATCTGGAAACACCATATATTTT; CDR3 protein: CASSIQGSGNTIYF; D gene: .; J gene: TRBJ1-3; clone size: .; V gene: TRBV11-2
CDR3 DNA: TGTGCCAGCAGCGGGACAAGGCGGGCCTACACCTTC; CDR3 protein: CASSGTRRAYTF; D gene: .; J gene: TRBJ1-2; clone size: .; V gene: TRBV11-2
CDR3 DNA: TGTGCCAGCAGTGAAGATAGCGGGTTCTACTCCTACGAGCAGTACTTC; CDR3 protein: CASSEDSGFYSYEQYF; D gene: TRBD2; J gene: TRBJ2-7; clone size: .; V gene: TRBV6-1
CDR3 DNA: TGTGCCAGCAGCAACAGCGGGGGGTTACGCAATGAGCAGTTCTTC; CDR3 protein: CASSNSGGLRNEQFF; D gene: TRBD2; J gene: TRBJ2-1; clone size: .; V gene: TRBV6-6
CDR3 DNA: TGTGCCAGCAGCCAGGGACAGTCTTACAATGAGCAGTTCTTC; CDR3 protein: CASSQGQSYNEQFF; D gene: TRBD1; J gene: TRBJ2-1; clone size: once; V gene: TRBV11-2
CDR3 DNA: TGTGCCAGCAGCTTCGGTCGGGATCAGCCCCAGCATTTT; CDR3 protein: CASSFGRDQPQHF; D gene: .; J gene: TRBJ1-5; clone size: .; V gene: TRBV7-2
CDR3 DNA: TGTGCCAGCAGCGGGGGGCAGGGGGTTTTTGGAGATACGCAGTATTTT; CDR3 protein: CASSGGQGVFGDTQYF; D gene: .; J gene: TRBJ2-3; clone size: .; V gene: TRBV5-4
CDR3 DNA: TGTGCCAGTAGTATAGCGGGAGGGATGAATGAGCAGTTCTTC; CDR3 protein: CASSIAGGMNEQFF; D gene: TRBD2; J gene: TRBJ2-1; clone size: once; V gene: TRBV19
CDR3 DNA: TGTGCCAGCAGTACCAGCGGGAGACCCTACGAGCAGTACTTC; CDR3 protein: CASSTSGRPYEQYF; D gene: TRBD2; J gene: TRBJ2-7; clone size: .; V gene: TRBV6-5
CDR3 DNA: TGCGCCAGCACCTACGTCCGGGGATCGTTGGACACCGGGGAGCTGTTTTTT; CDR3 protein: CASTYVRGSLDTGELFF; D gene: .; J gene: TRBJ2-2; clone size: .; V gene: TRBV23-1
CDR3 DNA: TGTGCCAGCAGCTTAGCGAATGCTGGCAGTACGTACGAGCAGTACTTC; CDR3 protein: CASSLANAGSTYEQYF; D gene: .; J gene: TRBJ2-7; clone size: .; V gene: TRBV7-8
CDR3 DNA: TGTGCCAGCAGCTGGGGAGCAGGCAACAGCGAGCAGTACTTC; CDR3 protein: CASSWGAGNSEQYF; D gene: .; J gene: TRBJ2-7; clone size: .; V gene: TRBV5-6
CDR3 DNA: TGTGCCAGCAGCCTAGAGGCAGGGCCCTACGAGCAGTACTTC; CDR3 protein: CASSLEAGPYEQYF; D gene: .; J gene: TRBJ2-7; clone size: .; V gene: TRBV5-5